The rows below give T cell receptor beta chains drawn from one sample of a study of T cell repertoires in cytomegalovirus infection. MiXCR, applied by TCRdb to the reads, yields one record per CDR3 protein. The repertoire consists of almost 550,000 distinct CDR3 sequences, with 16% occurring once and the leading ten covering approximately 24%. Sequencing used CD8+ T cells from PBMCs. The receptors originated from a human donor in good health (CMV status not recorded). Some clones in this sample may be carry-over from other donors' samples. CDR3s leave out the opening cysteine and the closing phenylalanine or tryptophan. The D gene is left open where the match is weak.

V gene	D gene	J gene	CDR3 protein
TRBV9	.	TRBJ2-1	ASTTGDSYNEQF
TRBV5-1	.	TRBJ2-7	ASKLSDRYSYEQY
TRBV3-1	.	TRBJ2-1	ASRLRGALYNEQF
TRBV7-8	.	TRBJ2-1	ASSATGRPVTNEQF
TRBV7-9	TRBD2	TRBJ2-4	ASSLTTSGARDIQY
TRBV11-3	.	TRBJ2-3	ASSPPTRTDTQY
TRBV7-9	.	TRBJ1-2	AVPQGGGYT
TRBV7-9	TRBD2	TRBJ2-7	ASSLVSGKGEQY
TRBV7-9	.	TRBJ2-3	ASSFPGAIDTQY
TRBV27	TRBD2	TRBJ2-7	ASSSTRTSAEQY
TRBV11-2	TRBD2	TRBJ2-5	ASSSWEGGILETQY
TRBV24-1	TRBD2	TRBJ2-1	ATSDSPTSGGAEQF
TRBV27	.	TRBJ2-1	ASSSNVDRHNEQF
TRBV7-2	TRBD2	TRBJ2-3	ASSSGRSRRDTQY
TRBV7-9	.	TRBJ2-2	ASSLASGELF
TRBV9	TRBD2	TRBJ2-3	ASSVSPNPGLVRADTQY
TRBV7-2	.	TRBJ2-3	ASSLILRTTDTQY
TRBV28	TRBD1	TRBJ2-3	ASRRTGGSRTDTQY
TRBV12-3/TRBV12-4	TRBD1	TRBJ1-6	ASRHGQESSYNSPLH
TRBV20-1	.	TRBJ1-5	SASAGAGDQPQH